This T cell receptor beta chain was sequenced in a study of Graves' ophthalmopathy and Graves' hyperthyroidism. This CDR3 spans 15 amino acids. Germline values: CDR1 LNHDA, CDR2 SQIVND (reference sequence). Trimming left V 2 bases short and J 0 bases short, with 11 bases between. Many counts were recorded for this clonotype. Amplifying from RNA transcripts, the study obtained TCR beta CDR3 regions. HTBI-primed first-round RT-PCR preceded second-round multiplex PCR. TCRdb called the multiplex PCR reads again in MiXCR, with one record for every CDR3 protein. Among about 210,000 distinct CDR3 sequences listed, roughly 29% were seen once.

Sequencing was carried out using peripheral blood. This sequence originates from a man aged 50 to 60 with Graves' ophthalmopathy. The gene calls are TRBV19 and TRBJ2-7; D might be TRBD1 (6 bases). The CDR3 DNA is TGTGCCAGTAGTATAATGACAGGAGTCTCCTACGAGCAGTACTTC. Its protein is CASSIMTGVSYEQYF.